This passage covers 18 T cell receptor beta chains from one sample sequenced in a study of shared clonotypes between healthy human individuals. Measured with immunoSEQ multiplex PCR; TCRdb has only the in-frame clones, and not every one. The table records about 2.3 million clones, more than 80% of them present only once. The sequenced sample was naive CD4+ T cells from PBMCs. Documented subset: CD45RA+ positively selected. The receptors were sampled from a man in his late teens or twenties in good health. Some clones in this sample may be carry-over from other donors' samples.

A note on this clone: The sample holds other DNA sequences that translate to the same CDR3. The chain recombines TRBV28 with TRBJ2-7, with D maybe TRBD1 (5 bases). Germline V lookup: CDR1 MDHEN, CDR2 SYDVKM. This CDR3 comprises 12 residues. Trimming stripped 7 bases from V and 2 bases from J, with 9 bases between. CDR3 nucleotides: TGTGCCAGCAAGGGGCAGACCTACGAGCAGTACTTC. Residues: CASKGQTYEQYF.

The chain couples TRBV7-6 to TRBJ1-1; TRBD1 might be the D (5 bases). The CDR3 runs to 14 residues. Germline V lookup: CDR1 SGHVS, CDR2 FNYEAQ. Trimming cost V 4 bases and J 4 bases, with 13 bases left between them. CDR3 sequence (DNA): TGTGCCAGCAGCTCAAAAGGAGGGGCCACTGAAGCTTTCTTT. It yields the protein CASSSKGGATEAFF.

This chain connects TRBV5-1 to TRBJ2-6; D remains unclear. Trimming stripped 0 bases from V and 4 bases from J, with 11 bases between. CDR1 SGHRS and CDR2 YFSETQ come from the germline V gene. This CDR3 spans 16 amino acids. For the CDR3, the DNA is TGCGCCAGCAGCTTGGCAAACATAGCCGGGGCCAACGTCCTGACTTTC. Translation gives CASSLANIAGANVLTF. The entire variable domain, with the rest obtained from reference TRBV5-1 and TRBJ2-6, is as follows: KAGVTQTPRYLIKTRGQQVTLSCSPISGHRSVSWYQQTPGQGLQFLFEYFSETQRNKGNFPGRFSGRQFSNSRSEMNVSTLELGDSALYLCASSLANIAGANVLTFGAGSRLTVL.

DNA of the CDR3: TGTGCCAGTACCCTGGGACAGGGGTTAGTCACAGATACGCAGTATTTT. It specifies CASTLGQGLVTDTQYF. The chain joins TRBV19 to TRBJ2-3, with 10 bases fitting TRBD1. CDR3 length: 16 residues. In germline, CDR1 is LNHDA, CDR2 SQIVND (reference sequence). V shed 7 bases, J shed 2 bases, and the junction held 9 bases outside the gene matches.

This clone was recorded once. The chain joins TRBV5-1 to TRBJ1-2; D possibly corresponds to TRBD1 (5 bases). The V gene's germline CDR1 is SGHRS and CDR2 YFSETQ. CDR3 length: 13 amino acids. Between the trimmed V and J ends, which lost 7 bases and 1 base, there was a span of 11 bases. The CDR3 DNA is TGCGCCAGCGGCGACAGAGTTAACTATGGCTACACCTTC. Translation gives CASGDRVNYGYTF.

In regard to this clone: Distinct nucleotide sequences in the sample also encode this CDR3. The V call is TRBV6-1, the J call TRBJ1-2; D remains ambiguous. Trimming left V 7 bases short and J 4 bases short, with 10 bases between. This CDR3 has 12 residues. CDR1 is MNHNS and CDR2 is SASEGT in the germline V gene. The CDR3 DNA reads as TGTGCCAGCAAGGAGGGAAGCTATGGCTACACCTTC. Protein product: CASKEGSYGYTF.

This sequence joins TRBV5-1 and TRBJ2-5; 8 bases match TRBD1. CDR1 and CDR2 (germline): SGHRS, YFSETQ. This CDR3 has 16 amino acids. J was trimmed by 5 bases and V by 6 bases; bases with no gene match: 15. In nucleotides, the CDR3 is TGCGCCAGCATGCAAGTCGTTCAGGGGGCAGGGGAGACCCAGTACTTC. It specifies CASMQVVQGAGETQYF.

The chain couples TRBV11-2 to TRBJ2-1; D uncertain. This CDR3 is 13 amino acids long. V shed 2 bases and J shed 5 bases, with 7 bases lying between them. Germline V CDR1 and CDR2: SGHAT, FQNNGV. CDR3 protein: CASSLNSNNEQFF. In DNA, the CDR3 is TGTGCCAGCAGCTTAAACAGTAACAATGAGCAGTTCTTC.

As for this clone: The identical CDR3 is also encoded by other nucleotide sequences in the sample. The CDR3 reads CASSPGQSTNTGELFF. The CDR3 bases are TGCGCCAGCAGCCCCGGACAGAGCACGAACACCGGGGAGCTGTTTTTT. The chain joins TRBV5-1 to TRBJ2-2, with D perhaps TRBD1 (6 bases). This CDR3 comprises 16 residues. V was trimmed by 4 bases and J by 0 bases, leaving 13 bases between them. Germline V gene sequence: CDR1 SGHRS, CDR2 YFSETQ.

This chain joins TRBV2 and TRBJ2-7; no firm D call. The CDR3 is 15 residues long. From germline, CDR1 is SNHLY and CDR2 FYNNEI. Trimming removed 2 bases at V and 4 bases at J, with 15 bases between. The CDR3 coding sequence is TGTGCCAGCAGTGAAATAGGGTTGGAAGGTTACGAGCAGTACTTC. Its translation: CASSEIGLEGYEQYF.

The rearrangement joins TRBV27 to TRBJ1-2; TRBD1 aligns across 8 bases. This CDR3 contains 17 residues. In germline, CDR1 is MNHEY, CDR2 SMNVEV (reference sequence). V gave up 3 bases and J gave up 5 bases; unmatched junction bases: 14. CDR3 nucleotide sequence: TGTGCCAGCAGTTTTTCCAACCGACAGGGGATTCGATATGGCTACACCTTC. Protein product: CASSFSNRQGIRYGYTF.

CDR3 in amino acids: CASSLFREAMGEQYF. CDR3 coding DNA: TGCGCCAGCAGCTTGTTCCGGGAGGCCATGGGGGAGCAGTACTTC. The genes are TRBV5-1 and TRBJ2-7, with 7 bases lining up with TRBD2. The J segment lost 7 bases and the V segment lost 1 base, leaving 11 bases of the junction unmatched. CDR3 length equals 15 residues. Per the germline V gene, CDR1 is SGHRS and CDR2 is YFSETQ.

The chain joins TRBV5-1 to TRBJ1-6, with D possibly TRBD1 on 6 matching bases. This CDR3 spans 15 amino acids. Germline CDR1 reads SGHRS; CDR2 reads YFSETQ. Trimming pared 0 bases from V and 8 bases from J, leaving 12 bases between. CDR3 sequence: CASSLDGGRDSPLHF. The DNA of the CDR3 is TGCGCCAGCAGCTTGGATGGGGGGCGAGATTCACCCCTCCACTTT. Full variable domain (outside the CDR3, taken from reference TRBV5-1 and TRBJ1-6): KAGVTQTPRYLIKTRGQQVTLSCSPISGHRSVSWYQQTPGQGLQFLFEYFSETQRNKGNFPGRFSGRQFSNSRSEMNVSTLELGDSALYLCASSLDGGRDSPLHFGNGTRLTVT.

The CDR3 DNA reads as TGTGCCAGCAGCTCCCCCCCCTCCTATGGCTACACCTTC. Encoded protein: CASSSPPSYGYTF. The chain joins TRBV5-8 to TRBJ1-2; no reliable D call. This CDR3 comprises 13 residues. Looked up from germline, CDR1 is SGHTS and CDR2 is YDEGEE. V was shortened by 3 bases and J by 4 bases, with 10 bases between the two germline ends.

V and J are TRBV9 and TRBJ2-3; 9 bases are shared with TRBD2. The germline V gene encodes CDR1 SGDLS and CDR2 YYNGEE. The CDR3 contains 15 residues. J was trimmed by 3 bases and V by 2 bases; bases with no gene match: 4. The CDR3 here is CASSVIAGATDTQYF. CDR3 sequence (DNA): TGTGCCAGCAGCGTTATAGCGGGAGCAACAGATACGCAGTATTTT.

This chain joins TRBV19 and TRBJ2-6; 8 bases line up with TRBD1. This CDR3 spans 18 amino acids. The V gene's germline CDR1 is LNHDA and CDR2 SQIVND (reference sequence). The V gene end was trimmed by 5 bases and the J gene end by 3 bases; junction bases not matched to a gene: 12. The CDR3: CASSSPGQAPIGANVLTF. The CDR3 bases are TGTGCCAGTAGTTCACCGGGACAGGCACCTATTGGGGCCAACGTCCTGACTTTC.

This clone has only one observation. This sequence joins TRBV6-1 and TRBJ2-7; 7 nucleotides match TRBD2. V lost 5 bases, J lost 4 bases, and 8 bases stayed unmatched. Germline assignment: CDR1 MNHNS and CDR2 SASEGT. This CDR3 is built from 14 residues. The CDR3 protein is CASSRERDGYEQYF. CDR3 bases: TGTGCCAGCAGTAGAGAGCGGGATGGGTACGAGCAGTACTTC.

V usage is TRBV5-1 and J usage is TRBJ2-3; 8 bases fit TRBD2. CDR3 size: 16 residues. Germline-derived CDR1 and CDR2 are SGHRS and YFSETQ. With V trimmed by 4 bases and J by 0 bases, 7 bases remained unmatched. CDR3 region: CASSPDPSGSTDTQYF. The CDR3 coding sequence is TGCGCCAGCAGCCCGGACCCTAGCGGGAGCACAGATACGCAGTATTTT.